This paragraph covers one TCR beta chain sequence. Its antigen is as yet unknown. CD45RO negativity and positive selection for CCR7 defined naive CD8 cells, a population that excluded terminally differentiated effector memory CD45RA+ cells. This sample was included in a study of shared clonotypes between healthy human individuals. Profiling relied on immunoSEQ multiplex PCR, and the TCRdb table lists in-frame clones only, not all of them. The sample carries around 2,000,000 clones, about 93% recorded once. The V and J ends lost 9 bases and 5 bases respectively, with 17 bases between them. The CDR3 loop spans 14 amino acids. The germline gives CDR1 LNHDA, CDR2 SQIVND (reference sequence). Study outcomes and limitations: Estimated richness values were generally larger in naive subsets than in memory subsets. Generation probabilities of non-shared clonotypes were lower (relative to those shared by all four donors). The study sampled only blood, and tissue repertoires likely differ.

The chain is built from TRBV19 and TRBJ1-5; D is uncertain. This TCR derives from a man aged 18 to 30 in good health. Some clones in this sample may be carry-over from other donors' samples. Sequenced: naive CD8+ T cells from PBMCs. In nucleotides, the CDR3 is TGTGCCAGCTCCTTCCGGGAGTGGTATCAGCCCCAGCATTTT. Translation: CASSFREWYQPQHF.